The TCR beta chain under discussion was sequenced for a study of T cell repertoires in cytomegalovirus infection (dated by TCRdb to between 2018 and 2020). The study in broad terms: The HLA type of each donor mattered for the analysis, because public TCR beta signatures pointed to carriage of CMV infection along with the matching HLA type. Overall results and qualifications from the work: The ex vivo response was dominated by HLA-C-restricted CMV-specific TCR beta clonotypes, and the single most frequent clonotype in two of eight donors was supplied by these HLA-C-restricted clonotypes. In both this cohort and an independent cohort of 352 donors, the cumulative frequency of public TCR beta family members distinguished carriers of CMV infection plus the relevant HLA type.

Instrument on record: Illumina HiSeq 1500. The public reads were reanalyzed by TCRdb: fastp trimming at Q25, MiXCR alignment, in-frame beta chains only. Each CDR3 protein appears once, grouped with its most common genes and DNA. This sample comprises around 230,000 distinct CDR3 sequences, 6% to 8% of them detected only once. The top ten clones comprise less than 7.5% of the sample. The sample holds many counts of this clonotype. Its antigen remains undetermined. No quality values exist for individual bases; no much larger clone is one base distant. V is cut back by 6 bases and J by 9 bases, with 9 bases in the junction unmatched. From cysteine to phenylalanine, the CDR3 is 15 amino acids long. Only the CDR3 DNA stays, 45 bases, in frame from base 1. CDR1 and CDR2, looked up from the germline V gene, are SGHVS and FQNEAQ.

The rearrangement joined TRBV7-8 to TRBJ2-1; TRBD2 aligns with 12 central bases. This sequence originates from a human donor in good health (CMV status not recorded). Some clones in this sample may be carry-over from other donors' samples. Sample: PBMCs. The CDR3 sequence is CASSLLAGGPFEQFF. Read as DNA, the sequence is TGTGCCAGCAGTCTCCTAGCGGGGGGGCCGTTTGAGCAGTTCTTC.